This T cell receptor beta chain originates from a study of T cell responses to AZD1222 COVID-19 vaccine. Points from the study as a whole: Repertoire collection took place solely once the T cell response had peaked. There were vaccine-associated CD4 TCRs across spike, dominant at 160-218 and 743-854.

The CDR3 length is 12 residues. Germline CDR1 reads LNHDA; CDR2 reads SQIVND (reference sequence). V lost 2 bases and J lost 0, with 1 base in between. Sequencing used immunoSEQ multiplex PCR; TCRdb keeps in-frame clones, though not all of them. Here the sample spans approximately 130,000 clones, 70% to 90% being singletons. Note on this clone: Its antigen is unknown.

The starting material was peripheral blood, obtained 28 days after the second AZD1222 dose. The TCR originated in an adult who received the AZD1222 COVID-19 vaccine. The chain combines TRBV19 with TRBJ2-5; no firm D call. CDR3 sequence: CASSINQETQYF. The CDR3 bases are TGTGCCAGTAGTATAAACCAAGAGACCCAGTACTTC.